The rows below give T cell receptor beta chains drawn from one sample of a study of blood T cell repertoires in COVID-19. Assay used: immunoSEQ multiplex PCR; TCRdb lists only in-frame clones, some missing. The table has about 300,000 clones, 90% seen once. Sequenced material: PBMCs or T cells enriched from blood (not recorded which). The receptors stem from a woman younger than 45 who had recovered from COVID-19. The CDR3 runs from the conserved cysteine through the conserved F or W.

v_gene,j_gene,CDR3aa
TRBV29-1,TRBJ2-1,CSVGAGASYNEQFF
TRBV28,TRBJ2-7,CASRTGTPYEQYF
TRBV19,TRBJ2-2,CASSNRQGRAGELFF
TRBV3-1/TRBV3-2,TRBJ2-2,CASSQVGLAGGNTGELFF
TRBV11-1,TRBJ2-4,CASSPGQLKNIQYF
TRBV28,TRBJ1-5,CASGSSNQPQHF
TRBV12-3/TRBV12-4,TRBJ2-1,CASSYSGNEQFF
TRBV5-1,TRBJ1-4,CASSLLSTGDEKLFF
TRBV4-1,TRBJ1-4,CASSQATGVREKLFF
TRBV28,TRBJ1-4,CASSTGQGREKLFF
TRBV19,TRBJ2-5,CASGTGLQETQYF
TRBV19,TRBJ2-6,CASSITGAGANVLTF
TRBV10-2,TRBJ2-2,CASRGSGNTGELFF
TRBV6-2/TRBV6-3,TRBJ2-7,CASSLLAGAYEQYF
TRBV19,TRBJ2-3,CASRWTSGNPDTQYF
TRBV19,TRBJ2-1,CASSRITGGDSYNEQFF
TRBV19,TRBJ1-2,CASSTHRGRGYGYTF
TRBV4-1,TRBJ2-1,CASSPLEGSYNEQFF
TRBV9,TRBJ2-7,CASSVEVASNYEQYF
TRBV18,TRBJ2-1,CASSPPQSRLLNEQFF
TRBV5-1,TRBJ2-3,CASSPGTSGKSTDTQYF
TRBV7-3,TRBJ2-3,CASSSGTSGSTDTQYF
TRBV3-1/TRBV3-2,TRBJ2-1,CASSQSYDSGNEQFF
TRBV11-2,TRBJ2-3,CASSFMTAAATDTQYF
TRBV27,TRBJ2-1,CASSLLAGADYNEQFF
TRBV6-2/TRBV6-3,TRBJ2-5,CASSPHASIQETQYF
TRBV7-2,TRBJ2-1,CASSSVVSNEQFF
TRBV5-6,TRBJ2-6,CASSRRVTGANVLTF
TRBV28,TRBJ2-5,CASSPGTSGRPETQYF
TRBV9,TRBJ2-3,CASSVGPSGNTDTQYF
TRBV27,TRBJ2-7,CASSPQGAPYEQYF
TRBV28,TRBJ1-4,CASSQTSTNEKLFF
TRBV27,TRBJ2-5,CASSPLGGGETQYF
TRBV6-2/TRBV6-3,TRBJ1-1,CASSFSGSLNTEAFF
TRBV9,TRBJ2-1,CASSSGVEQFF
TRBV28,TRBJ2-7,CASSLGDRVYEQYF
TRBV30,TRBJ1-1,CAFSGGARTEAFF
TRBV30,TRBJ1-2,CAWSPGGMDGYTF